One sample yielded the 25 T cell receptor beta chains listed below, sequenced in a study of T cells in Graves' hyperthyroidism and ophthalmopathy. Amplified regions were TCR beta CDR3 sequences from RNA transcripts. TCR CDR3 regions were first amplified by RT-PCR with HTBI primers. Using its own MiXCR run on the multiplex PCR reads, TCRdb lists one record per CDR3 protein. The sample shows 490,000 or so distinct CDR3 sequences, 15% to 20% of them seen only once. The sample was blood. The receptors derive from a man aged 35 to 55 with Graves' ophthalmopathy.

In this sample, this clonotype turned up a few times. Compared with germline, one end of the junction differs, possibly owing to a read error. V gene TRBV5-1 combines with J gene TRBJ1-1; D gene ambiguous. CDR3 length: 15 residues. Germline V gene lookup returns CDR1 SGHRS and CDR2 YFSETQ. CDR3 region: CASSLAVGRLTEASF. Here the CDR3 DNA reads TGCGCCAGCAGCTTGGCCGTCGGGAGGCTCACTGAAGCTTCCTTT.

This clonotype was seen many times. The J gene is TRBJ1-4, the V gene TRBV28; TRBD1 matches at 7 bases. V shed 7 bases, J shed 7 bases, and the junction held 12 bases outside the gene matches. Germline loops: CDR1 MDHEN, CDR2 SYDVKM. The CDR3 is 15 amino acids. CDR3 nucleotide sequence: TGTGCCAGCAACGGGAGGGGGCGCCGTCCTGAAAAACTGTTTTTT. It yields the protein CASNGRGRRPEKLFF.

This clonotype was detected many times. The rearrangement uses TRBV5-1 and TRBJ1-1, with D maybe TRBD1 (6 bases). Trimming removed 3 bases at V and 4 bases at J, with 16 bases between. The germline CDR1 and CDR2 sequences are SGHRS and YFSETQ. The CDR3 is made up of 15 amino acids. CDR3 sequence (DNA): TGCGCCAGCAGCTCCGTACAGGGTAAAGGCACTGAAGCTTTCTTT. Protein product: CASSSVQGKGTEAFF.

V gene TRBV3-1 combines with J gene TRBJ2-5, with TRBD2 matching 12 bases. Germline V gene sequence: CDR1 LGHDT, CDR2 YNNKEL (reference sequence). This CDR3 is built from 17 residues. The J segment lost 5 bases and the V segment lost 1 base, leaving 8 bases of the junction unmatched. This CDR3 reads CASSQGLAGGPSETQYF. The CDR3 DNA sequence: TGTGCCAGCAGCCAAGGGCTAGCGGGGGGGCCTTCGGAGACCCAGTACTTC.

On this clonotype itself: The germline gene is not matched at one end of the junction; a read error may be the cause. CDR3 amino acids: CASSVGTGGQDTQYF. The CDR3 region has the DNA TGCGCCAGCTCGGTAGGGACAGGGGGTCAAGATACGCAGTATTTT. V is TRBV5-5 and J is TRBJ2-3; TRBD1 agrees at 11 bases. The germline gives CDR1 SGHKS, CDR2 YYEKEE (reference sequence). The CDR3 loop spans 15 amino acids.

This rearrangement joins TRBV29-1 to TRBJ2-1; 9 positions agree with TRBD2. V shed 3 bases and J 3 bases; nucleotides not matched to a gene: 3. CDR1 is SQVTM and CDR2 is ANQGSEA in the germline V gene. There are 14 residues in the CDR3. The CDR3 is CSVDPSGIYNEQFF. The CDR3 coding sequence is TGCAGCGTTGACCCTAGCGGGATCTACAATGAGCAGTTCTTC.

There are many counts of this clonotype. The rearrangement uses TRBV6-2 or TRBV6-3 and TRBJ2-7, with TRBD2 matching 9 bases. Trimming cost V 4 bases and J 5 bases; bases outside gene matches: 9. This CDR3 spans 15 amino acids. CDR1 MNHEY and CDR2 SVGEGT come from the germline V gene. The chain's CDR3 is CASSLLAGTSNEQYF. The DNA of the CDR3 is TGTGCCAGCAGTTTACTTGCCGGGACTAGCAACGAGCAGTACTTC.

The CDR3 DNA follows: TGTGCCAGCAGCTTTTTAGCGGGGTCTAGCTCCTACAATGAGCAGTTCTTC. Translated: CASSFLAGSSSYNEQFF. The chain uses TRBV7-2 and TRBJ2-1; 8 bases agree with TRBD2. CDR3 length equals 17 residues. After removal of 3 bases from V and 0 bases from J, the junction contained 7 bases not matched to a gene. Germline-derived CDR1 and CDR2 are SGHTA and FQGNSA.

On this clonotype itself: This could be a read error, since a much larger clone is one nucleotide away. The genes are TRBV27 and TRBJ2-5; no clear D. CDR3 length equals 13 residues. V dropped 5 bases and J dropped 0 bases, with 7 bases sitting between them. Per the germline V gene, CDR1 is MNHEY and CDR2 is SMNVEV (reference sequence). CDR3 sequence reads: CASSLTHQETQYF. The CDR3 bases are TGTGCCAGCAGTCTGACGCACCAAGAGACCCAGTACTTC.

CDR3 nucleotide sequence: TGCGCCAGCAGCCGCCCCTCCTACGAGCAGTACTTC. Translation gives CASSRPSYEQYF. V usage is TRBV5-1 and J usage is TRBJ2-7; D remains unclear. Germline V lookup: CDR1 SGHRS, CDR2 YFSETQ. CDR3 size: 12 residues. Trimming removed 4 bases from V and 0 bases from J, with 5 bases in between.

V and J are TRBV24-1 and TRBJ2-3, with D possibly TRBD1 on 5 matching bases. Germline V gene sequence: CDR1 KGHDR, CDR2 SFDVKD. The ends were cut back, 3 bases at V and 4 bases at J, with 16 bases in the middle. The CDR3 sequence is 16 residues long. CDR3 region: CATSDPQGLGADTQYF. The CDR3 nucleotides read TGTGCCACCAGTGATCCCCAGGGTCTCGGCGCAGATACGCAGTATTTT.

Turning to this clonotype: One end of the junction is discordant with germline, which a read error may explain. The V call is TRBV9, the J call TRBJ2-5; D uncertain. The germline V gene encodes CDR1 SGDLS and CDR2 YYNGEE. The CDR3 is made up of 13 amino acids. The CDR3: CGSSVFPGETQYF. For the CDR3, the DNA is TGTGGCAGCAGCGTCTTTCCCGGGGAGACCCAGTACTTC.

This clonotype was seen more than once but under ten times. The chain carries TRBV12-3 or TRBV12-4 and TRBJ2-3; D gene uncertain. The length of the CDR3 is 16 residues. V was trimmed by 7 bases and J by 1 base, leaving 18 bases between them. The CDR3 is CASTRSTIWRTDTQYF. In DNA form, the CDR3 reads TGTGCCAGCACCCGATCAACGATCTGGCGCACAGATACGCAGTATTTT.

This clonotype was seen at least ten times. The chain uses TRBV2 and TRBJ1-1; no clear D gene. In germline, CDR1 is SNHLY, CDR2 FYNNEI. This CDR3 has 12 residues. Trimming shortened V by 7 bases and J by 0 bases, and 6 bases separated the two germline ends. The CDR3 reads CASTMMNTEAFF. The CDR3 nucleotides read TGTGCCAGCACGATGATGAACACTGAAGCTTTCTTT.

This clonotype turned up a few times. The gene calls are TRBV9 and TRBJ1-1, with TRBD1 as a possible D gene (6 bases). CDR1 is SGDLS, CDR2 YYNGEE, per germline. CDR3 length equals 13 residues. Trimming pared 2 bases from V and 3 bases from J, leaving 8 bases between. CDR3 region: CASSVTGYTEAFF. For the CDR3, the DNA is TGTGCCAGCAGCGTGACAGGTTACACTGAAGCTTTCTTT. Full variable domain (outside the CDR3, taken from reference TRBV9 and TRBJ1-1): DSGVTQTPKHLITATGQRVTLRCSPRSGDLSVYWYQQSLDQGLQFLIQYYNGEERAKGNILERFSAQQFPDLHSELNLSSLELGDSALYFCASSVTGYTEAFFGQGTRLTVV.

The table lists this clonotype with many counts. The CDR3, as DNA: TGTGCCAGCAGTGAAGGGGGGGGTGGGGCCCACAATGAGCAGTTCTTC. It yields the protein CASSEGGGGAHNEQFF. This rearrangement joins TRBV2 to TRBJ2-1; TRBD2 agrees at 7 bases. The CDR3 is 16 residues long. The junction had 8 bases not matched to a gene; V was cut back by 1 base and J by 5 bases. Germline lookup yields CDR1 SNHLY and CDR2 FYNNEI.

V gene TRBV5-8 combines with J gene TRBJ2-6; D remains unclear. CDR1 and CDR2 (germline): SGHTS, YDEGEE. The CDR3 covers 14 residues. V was clipped by 0 bases and J by 2 bases, with 3 bases between them. CDR3 in DNA: TGTGCCAGCAGCTTGGTGGCTGGGGCCAACGTCCTGACTTTC. This sequence encodes CASSLVAGANVLTF.

This clonotype appeared a few times. The chain couples TRBV5-1 to TRBJ2-7; D is uncertain. Between the trimmed V and J ends, which lost 2 bases and 4 bases, there was a span of 19 bases. The CDR3 is 16 residues long. CDR1 and CDR2 from the germline V gene are SGHRS and YFSETQ. The CDR3 nucleotides read TGCGCCAGCAGCTTCAGTGATATCGGACCCCATTACGAGCAGTACTTC. Translating it yields CASSFSDIGPHYEQYF. Full variable domain (remainder filled in from reference TRBV5-1 and TRBJ2-7): KAGVTQTPRYLIKTRGQQVTLSCSPISGHRSVSWYQQTPGQGLQFLFEYFSETQRNKGNFPGRFSGRQFSNSRSEMNVSTLELGDSALYLCASSFSDIGPHYEQYFGPGTRLTVT.

The chain employs TRBV19 and TRBJ1-4; TRBD1 might be the D (6 bases). The CDR3 is made up of 16 amino acids. V was shortened by 5 bases and J by 5 bases, with 18 bases between the two germline ends. CDR1 and CDR2 (germline): LNHDA, SQIVND (reference sequence). The CDR3 nucleotides read TGTGCCAGTAGTTCGGACAGAAACTTTGTGAATGAAAAACTGTTTTTT. It encodes CASSSDRNFVNEKLFF.

This clonotype has at least ten counts. This chain uses TRBV24-1 with TRBJ2-5; TRBD1 matches 8 bases. The V gene end was trimmed by 8 bases and the J gene end by 5 bases; junction bases not matched to a gene: 15. Germline-derived CDR1 and CDR2 are KGHDR and SFDVKD. CDR3 length: 16 residues. This chain's CDR3 is CATMTRTGPFAETQYF. The CDR3 nucleotides are TGTGCCACCATGACGCGGACAGGGCCCTTTGCTGAGACCCAGTACTTC.

The chain carries TRBV5-6 and TRBJ1-1; D possibly corresponds to TRBD1 (6 bases). V lost 1 base to trimming and J lost 1 base, with 11 bases between them. The V gene's germline CDR1 is SGHDT and CDR2 YYEEEE. The CDR3 consists of 15 residues. CDR3 DNA sequence: TGTGCCAGCAGCTTGAATCCGGGACAGAACACTGAAGCTTTCTTT. It is translated as CASSLNPGQNTEAFF. The variable domain in full, completed from reference TRBV5-6 and TRBJ1-1, reads DAGVTQSPTHLIKTRGQQVTLRCSPKSGHDTVSWYQQALGQGPQFIFQYYEEEERQRGNFPDRFSGHQFPNYSSELNVNALLLGDSALYLCASSLNPGQNTEAFFGQGTRLTVV.

V and J are TRBV29-1 and TRBJ2-3; D is unresolved. Germline CDR1 SQVTM, CDR2 ANQGSEA. The CDR3 runs to 13 residues. Trimming removed 4 bases from V and 2 bases from J, with 10 bases in between. Here the CDR3 DNA reads TGCAGCGTTGTGGTACAGATCACAGATACGCAGTATTTT. Its protein is CSVVVQITDTQYF.

This clonotype showed up just a few times. This chain uses TRBV27 with TRBJ1-5; 7 nucleotides match TRBD1. The V and J ends lost 2 bases and 5 bases, in that order; junction bases with no gene match: 6. This CDR3 is 15 amino acids long. Germline V CDR1 and CDR2: MNHEY, SMNVEV (reference sequence). CDR3 sequence: CASSLHRTGHQPQHF. As DNA, the CDR3 is TGTGCCAGCAGTTTACACCGGACAGGCCATCAGCCCCAGCATTTT.

This clonotype was observed a few times. V is TRBV3-1 and J is TRBJ1-3, with D possibly matching TRBD1 (5 bases). V gave up 4 bases and J gave up 0 bases, with 13 bases separating them. The CDR3 contains 16 residues. CDR1 LGHDT and CDR2 YNNKEL come from the germline V gene (reference sequence). The CDR3 region is CASSRAGGRSGNTIYF. The CDR3 DNA reads as TGTGCCAGCAGCCGGGCCGGGGGACGCTCTGGAAACACCATATATTTT.

This clonotype was detected a few times. This sequence joins TRBV12-3 or TRBV12-4 and TRBJ2-7, with TRBD2 matching 7 bases. The CDR3 loop spans 15 amino acids. The V and J ends lost 2 bases and 0 bases, in that order; junction bases with no gene match: 4. The CDR3 here is CASSLSAGYSYEQYF. The CDR3 coding sequence is TGTGCCAGCAGTTTATCAGCGGGGTACTCCTACGAGCAGTACTTC.